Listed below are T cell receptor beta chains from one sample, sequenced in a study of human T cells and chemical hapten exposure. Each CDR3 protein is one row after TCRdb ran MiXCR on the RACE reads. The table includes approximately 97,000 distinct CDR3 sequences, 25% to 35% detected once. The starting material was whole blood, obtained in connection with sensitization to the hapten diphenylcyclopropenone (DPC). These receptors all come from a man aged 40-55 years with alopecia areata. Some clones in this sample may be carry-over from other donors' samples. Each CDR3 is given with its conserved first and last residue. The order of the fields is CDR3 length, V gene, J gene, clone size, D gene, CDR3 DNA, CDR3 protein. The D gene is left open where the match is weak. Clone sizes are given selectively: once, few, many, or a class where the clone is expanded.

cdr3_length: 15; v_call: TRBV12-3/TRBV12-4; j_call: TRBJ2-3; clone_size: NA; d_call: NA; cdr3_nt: TGTGCCAGCAGTCCCCAGGGGCGGAGCACAGATACGCAGTATTTT; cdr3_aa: CASSPQGRSTDTQYF
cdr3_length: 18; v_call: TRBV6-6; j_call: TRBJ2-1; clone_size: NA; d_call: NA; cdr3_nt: TGTGCCAGCAGTTTAGTTACAGGGTCCGGCGACGGGTGGCAGGAAGGATTCTTC; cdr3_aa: CASSLVTGSGDGWQEGFF
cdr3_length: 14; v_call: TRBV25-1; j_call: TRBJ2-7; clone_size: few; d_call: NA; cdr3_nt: TGTGCCAGCGAGGTGGAGCTAGGGGGACTCGAGCAGTACTTC; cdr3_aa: CASEVELGGLEQYF
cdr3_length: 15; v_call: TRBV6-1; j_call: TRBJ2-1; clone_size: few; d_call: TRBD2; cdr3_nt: TGTGCCAGCGCCCTAGCGGGGAGGACCAACAATGAGCAGTTCTTC; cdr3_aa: CASALAGRTNNEQFF
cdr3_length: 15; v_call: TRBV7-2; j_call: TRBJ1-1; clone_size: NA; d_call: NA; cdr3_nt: TGTGCCAGCAGCTTAGTTTCGGGGGGCCAGGGGCCAGCTTTCTTT; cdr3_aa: CASSLVSGGQGPAFF
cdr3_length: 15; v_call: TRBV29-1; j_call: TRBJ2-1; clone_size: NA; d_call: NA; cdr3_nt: TGCAGCGTTGAAGTAGAGGGGATCCTAACTGGGGAGCAGTTCTTC; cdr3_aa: CSVEVEGILTGEQFF
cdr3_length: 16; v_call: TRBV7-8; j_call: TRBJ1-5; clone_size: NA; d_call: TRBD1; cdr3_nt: TGTGCCAGCAGCTTACCAGGGGGCGCGTTGAATCAGCCCCAGCATTTT; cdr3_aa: CASSLPGGALNQPQHF
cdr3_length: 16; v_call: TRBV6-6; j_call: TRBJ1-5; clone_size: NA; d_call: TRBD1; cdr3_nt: TGTGCCAGCAGTTACCTCCCCGGGACAGGGGATCAGCCCCAGCATTTT; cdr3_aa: CASSYLPGTGDQPQHF
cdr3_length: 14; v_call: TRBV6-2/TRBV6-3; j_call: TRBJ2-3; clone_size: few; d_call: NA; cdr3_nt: TGTGCCAGCAGGGACGCACAGAGCACAGATACGCAGTATTTT; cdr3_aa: CASRDAQSTDTQYF
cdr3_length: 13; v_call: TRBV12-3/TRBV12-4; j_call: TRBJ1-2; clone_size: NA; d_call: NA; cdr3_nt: TGTGCCAGCAGGCCAACAGGGAACTATGGCTACACCTTC; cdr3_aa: CASRPTGNYGYTF